Listed below are T cell receptor beta chains from one sample, sequenced in a study of blood T cell repertoires in COVID-19. The data were produced by immunoSEQ multiplex PCR, yet TCRdb's version contains in-frame clones alone and is incomplete. The sample holds some 250,000 clones, 80% to 90% seen once. Sequencing was carried out using PBMCs or T cells enriched from blood (not recorded which). Receptors were obtained from a woman aged 50 to 60 who had recovered from COVID-19. Both conserved end residues are trimmed from each CDR3. Some rows have no size entry. The others give once, few or many, or a class for an expanded clone.

11 | TRBV7-8 | . | ASSLIQGGEQY
14 | TRBV5-1 | . | ASSLELAGGFNEQF
12 | TRBV27 | few | ASSFGQGVSEAF
12 | TRBV19 | . | ASNGGHSGNTIY
12 | TRBV5-6 | . | ASSPRYSYNEQF
13 | TRBV7-9 | once | ASSLTGGANSPLH
12 | TRBV7-9 | . | ASSLLQDTGELF
11 | TRBV5-1 | . | ASSTHGGEKLF
15 | TRBV5-4 | . | ASSLELGQGHNYGYT
13 | TRBV6-5 | few | ASSYQDRAPEKLF
12 | TRBV6-2/TRBV6-3 | . | ASSFAGGTYEQY
12 | TRBV5-8 | . | ASSFRDRYNEQF
13 | TRBV11-2 | . | ASSFVSGHSYEQY
12 | TRBV28 | . | ASSMTGGNQPQH
11 | TRBV7-2 | . | ASSAGQGYGYT
11 | TRBV5-4 | once | ASSLYRANEQF
15 | TRBV5-1 | . | ASSPLPREGLTDTQY
14 | TRBV5-1 | once | ASSQGTGLLSTEAF
11 | TRBV12-3/TRBV12-4 | . | ASRRTQGTEAF
14 | TRBV6-5 | . | ASSYPWTGRIGTQY
14 | TRBV24-1 | . | ATSDNGLAGEETQY
15 | TRBV28 | . | ASSKGDEEGAYYGYT
13 | TRBV7-8 | . | ASSTPGPRGNIQY
11 | TRBV29-1 | . | SVVSGVYNEQF
13 | TRBV28 | . | ASTPTGVYTGELF
13 | TRBV2 | . | ASSERGQANNEQF
13 | TRBV11-3 | . | ASSSGQGSYNEQF
11 | TRBV7-7 | . | ASSPGSHNEQF
11 | TRBV7-9 | few | ASSPDFPDTQY
10 | TRBV4-1 | . | ASSQLDREQY
12 | TRBV7-6 | . | ASSLQGGYVGYT
19 | TRBV2 | . | ASKRRHPASSTGPDADTQY
11 | TRBV12-3/TRBV12-4 | once | ASSFSPPRGQY
13 | TRBV27 | once | ASSSGQGGSYEQY
12 | TRBV5-6 | . | ASSDSWGGYEQY
12 | TRBV27 | . | ASTLRLGGDTQY
12 | TRBV29-1 | . | SGASVGGGTEAF